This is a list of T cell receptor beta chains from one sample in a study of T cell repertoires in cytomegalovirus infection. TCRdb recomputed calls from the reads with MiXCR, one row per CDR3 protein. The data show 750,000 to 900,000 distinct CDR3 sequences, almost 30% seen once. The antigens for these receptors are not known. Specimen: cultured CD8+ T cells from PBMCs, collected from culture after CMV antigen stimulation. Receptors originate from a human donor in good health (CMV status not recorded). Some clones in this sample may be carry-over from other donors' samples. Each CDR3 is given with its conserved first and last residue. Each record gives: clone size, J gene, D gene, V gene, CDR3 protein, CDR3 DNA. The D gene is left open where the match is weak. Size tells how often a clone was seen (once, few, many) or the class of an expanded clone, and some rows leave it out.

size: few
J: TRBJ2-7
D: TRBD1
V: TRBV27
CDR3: CASSLGQQSSYEQYF
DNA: TGTGCCAGCAGTTTGGGACAGCAGAGCTCCTACGAGCAGTACTTC

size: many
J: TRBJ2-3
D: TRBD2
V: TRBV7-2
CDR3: CASSSVAGGKDTQYF
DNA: TGTGCCAGCAGCTCTGTAGCGGGGGGTAAAGATACGCAGTATTTT

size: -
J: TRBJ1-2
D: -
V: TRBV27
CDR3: CASSLSPGGYGYTF
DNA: TGTGCCAGCAGTTTATCGCCAGGAGGGTATGGCTACACCTTC

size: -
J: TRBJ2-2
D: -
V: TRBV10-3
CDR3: CAISESAPRDTGELFF
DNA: TGTGCCATCAGTGAGTCGGCCCCCCGGGACACCGGGGAGCTGTTTTTT

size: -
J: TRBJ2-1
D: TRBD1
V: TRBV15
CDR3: CATSRSGTVQFF
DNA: TGTGCCACCAGCAGATCCGGGACAGTACAGTTCTTC

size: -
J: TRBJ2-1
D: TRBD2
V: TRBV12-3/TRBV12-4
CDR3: CASSLSGGGSNEQFF
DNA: TGTGCCAGCAGCCTTAGCGGGGGGGGATCCAATGAGCAGTTCTTC

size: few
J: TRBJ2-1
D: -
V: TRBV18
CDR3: CASSPPGFNNEQFF
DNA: TGTGCCAGCTCACCTCCAGGGTTTAACAATGAGCAGTTCTTC

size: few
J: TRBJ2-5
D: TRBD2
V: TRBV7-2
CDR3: CASSLRSGGLGETQYF
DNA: TGTGCCAGCAGCTTACGTAGCGGGGGGCTGGGGGAGACCCAGTACTTC

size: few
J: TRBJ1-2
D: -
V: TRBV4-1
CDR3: CASSQEKVPPGRYGYTF
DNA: TGCGCCAGCAGCCAAGAGAAGGTACCTCCTGGAAGATATGGCTACACCTTC

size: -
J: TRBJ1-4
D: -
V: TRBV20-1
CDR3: CSARDRGYLKLFF
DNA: TGCAGTGCTAGAGACAGGGGCTACCTTAAACTGTTTTTT

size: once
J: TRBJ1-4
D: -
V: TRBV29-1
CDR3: CSVVVKAQSVGGREKLFF
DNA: TGCAGCGTTGTGGTTAAAGCCCAAAGTGTGGGGGGCCGAGAAAAACTGTTTTTT

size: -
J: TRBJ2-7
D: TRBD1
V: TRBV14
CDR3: CASSQEGWTGGTYEQYF
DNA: TGTGCCAGCAGCCAAGAAGGGTGGACAGGAGGTACCTACGAGCAGTACTTC